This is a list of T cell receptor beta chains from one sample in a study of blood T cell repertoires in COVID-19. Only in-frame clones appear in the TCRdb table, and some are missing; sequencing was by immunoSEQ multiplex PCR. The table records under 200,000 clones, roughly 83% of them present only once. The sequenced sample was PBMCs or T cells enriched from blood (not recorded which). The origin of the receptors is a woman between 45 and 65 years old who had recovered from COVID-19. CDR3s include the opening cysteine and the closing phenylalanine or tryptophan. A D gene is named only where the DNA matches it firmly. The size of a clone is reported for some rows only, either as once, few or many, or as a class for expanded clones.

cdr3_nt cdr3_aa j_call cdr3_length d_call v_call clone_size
TGTGCCATCACCAACAGGGGCCCCTTGAACACTGAAGCTTTCTTT CAITNRGPLNTEAFF TRBJ1-1 15 TRBD1 TRBV5-4 -
TGCGCCAGCAGCTCACTAGCGGGGGGCACAGATACGCAGTATTTT CASSSLAGGTDTQYF TRBJ2-3 15 TRBD2 TRBV5-1 -
TGCGCCAGCAGCCCGACAACCACCCAGGGGTTGGGAACTGAAGCTTTCTTT CASSPTTTQGLGTEAFF TRBJ1-1 17 - TRBV5-1 -
TGTGCCTGGCGGTACAGGGGGCTAGGCTATGGCTACACCTTC CAWRYRGLGYGYTF TRBJ1-2 14 TRBD1 TRBV30 -
TGTGCCAGCAGCCTCGTAGGCGGGGTATCCACTGAAGCTTTCTTT CASSLVGGVSTEAFF TRBJ1-1 15 - TRBV6-5 once
TGTGCCAGCAGCTCCCGACAGGGAACGGGCTATGGCTACACCTTC CASSSRQGTGYGYTF TRBJ1-2 15 TRBD1 TRBV7-2 -
TGTGCCAGCAGGGCGGCGGGGGTTAGCACAGATACGCAGTATTTT CASRAAGVSTDTQYF TRBJ2-3 15 TRBD2 TRBV2 -
TGTGCCTGGGAGCCCATTTTCTATGGCTACACCTTC CAWEPIFYGYTF TRBJ1-2 12 - TRBV30 -
TGTGCCAGCAGCCTAGGGTTGCGGGCCGGCGGAAACACCATATATTTT CASSLGLRAGGNTIYF TRBJ1-3 16 - TRBV7-8 -
TGTGCCAGCAGCCCCGGGACAGGGTATGAGACCCAGTACTTC CASSPGTGYETQYF TRBJ2-5 14 TRBD1 TRBV11-3 -
TGCAGCGTGACGGGACTAGCGGGGAACACCGGGGAGCTGTTTTTT CSVTGLAGNTGELFF TRBJ2-2 15 TRBD2 TRBV29-1 once
TGTGCCAGCAGCGCCTCCGGGACAGGGGTCACTGAAGCTTTCTTT CASSASGTGVTEAFF TRBJ1-1 15 TRBD1 TRBV7-3 -
TGTGCCAGTAACATGGGGACAGGGGGCTCTTATGGCTACACCTTC CASNMGTGGSYGYTF TRBJ1-2 15 TRBD1 TRBV19 -
TGCGCCAGCAGCCAGTTGGGACAGGGGAACACTGAAGCTTTCTTT CASSQLGQGNTEAFF TRBJ1-1 15 TRBD1 TRBV5-1 -
TGTGCCAGCAGCTTAGGGGAGGTCACTGAAGCTTTCTTT CASSLGEVTEAFF TRBJ1-1 13 - TRBV7-9 -
TGTGCCAGCAGTTACTCGGGGACAGGGGGCTATGGCTACACCTTC CASSYSGTGGYGYTF TRBJ1-2 15 TRBD1 TRBV6-5 -
TGTGCCAGCAGCTTGTTTCAGGGGATGCCTAGTGCTTTCTTT CASSLFQGMPSAFF TRBJ1-1 14 - TRBV5-6 -
TGTGCCAGCACCACCGTCGGGTACAATGAGCAGTTCTTC CASTTVGYNEQFF TRBJ2-1 13 - TRBV11-2 -
TGTGCCAGCAGCCAAGGTTCGGGGGGAACGAATGAGCAGTTCTTC CASSQGSGGTNEQFF TRBJ2-1 15 TRBD2 TRBV3-1/TRBV3-2 few
TGCGCCAGCAGCCCCGACCGGGACAGGGGCATAAGTGCTGGCTACACCTTC CASSPDRDRGISAGYTF TRBJ1-2 17 TRBD1 TRBV4-1 -
TGTGCCAGCAGCTCACAGGGATTGCAGCCCCAGCATTTT CASSSQGLQPQHF TRBJ1-5 13 - TRBV5-5 -
TGTGCCAGCAGTCGGTACTCCAATAACTATGGCTACACCTTC CASSRYSNNYGYTF TRBJ1-2 14 - TRBV27 many
TGTGCCAGCAGTTCCCGCCGGGGGACCCAGTACTTC CASSSRRGTQYF TRBJ2-5 12 - TRBV6-2/TRBV6-3 once
TGTGCCACCAGCGCCCCGGGGGAGGGCGCAGATACGCAGTATTTT CATSAPGEGADTQYF TRBJ2-3 15 TRBD2 TRBV24-1 -
TGTGCCAGCTCTCCGCCCCCTACGGGAGGTGGCAATGAGCAGTTCTTC CASSPPPTGGGNEQFF TRBJ2-1 16 TRBD2 TRBV18 few
TGCGCCAGCAGCTTGGCGACAGGGGGAGAAAAACTGTTTTTT CASSLATGGEKLFF TRBJ1-4 14 TRBD1 TRBV5-1 -
TGTGCCAGTACCTCGACAGGGAGTAGCAATCAGCCCCAGCATTTT CASTSTGSSNQPQHF TRBJ1-5 15 TRBD1 TRBV19 -
TGTGCCAGCAGCTGGGGCCTGCAGAACACCGGGGAGCTGTTTTTT CASSWGLQNTGELFF TRBJ2-2 15 - TRBV5-8 -
TGTGCCAGCAGCTCCAGGTGGGGGGGTGGAACTGAAGCTTTCTTT CASSSRWGGGTEAFF TRBJ1-1 15 - TRBV9 -
TGTGCCAGCAGCCTCAACGCGCGGGGGAATGAAAAACTGTTTTTT CASSLNARGNEKLFF TRBJ1-4 15 - TRBV11-2 -
TGCGCCAGCAGCTTGCCGTCGCCAGGGGTATCTGGAAACACCATATATTTT CASSLPSPGVSGNTIYF TRBJ1-3 17 - TRBV5-1 -
TGTGCCAGCAGCGGGAAGGCGACAGGGGACCCCGAAGCTTTCTTT CASSGKATGDPEAFF TRBJ1-1 15 TRBD1 TRBV9 -